The entry below describes one T cell receptor beta chain. No antigen is known for it. This record belongs to a study of graft-versus-host responses after intestinal transplantation. Findings and caveats of the study: Investigators detected GvH clones in recipient marrow, with some emerging earlier in ileum or blood. Elevated graft-versus-host to host-versus-graft clonal ratios in allografts were recorded for patients with graft-donor T cell macrochimerism.

Clones were sequenced by immunoSEQ multiplex PCR, and TCRdb holds only the in-frame ones, with some missing. Of about 130,000 clones in the sample, about 93% were seen once. Germline-derived CDR1 and CDR2 are SGHTA and FQGTGA. Losses at the gene ends were 1 base for V and 6 bases for J; bases not matched to a gene: 8. The length of the CDR3 is 15 residues. The sample was unstimulated CD4+ T cells sorted from spleen or lymph node cells, taken before intestinal transplant. The sequence was collected from a human donor who received an intestinal transplant. The chain has TRBV7-3 and TRBJ1-2, with 7 nucleotides matching TRBD1. CDR3 in amino acids: CASSLIAGTEDGYTF. CDR3 coding DNA: TGTGCCAGCAGCTTAATAGCCGGGACAGAAGATGGCTACACCTTC.